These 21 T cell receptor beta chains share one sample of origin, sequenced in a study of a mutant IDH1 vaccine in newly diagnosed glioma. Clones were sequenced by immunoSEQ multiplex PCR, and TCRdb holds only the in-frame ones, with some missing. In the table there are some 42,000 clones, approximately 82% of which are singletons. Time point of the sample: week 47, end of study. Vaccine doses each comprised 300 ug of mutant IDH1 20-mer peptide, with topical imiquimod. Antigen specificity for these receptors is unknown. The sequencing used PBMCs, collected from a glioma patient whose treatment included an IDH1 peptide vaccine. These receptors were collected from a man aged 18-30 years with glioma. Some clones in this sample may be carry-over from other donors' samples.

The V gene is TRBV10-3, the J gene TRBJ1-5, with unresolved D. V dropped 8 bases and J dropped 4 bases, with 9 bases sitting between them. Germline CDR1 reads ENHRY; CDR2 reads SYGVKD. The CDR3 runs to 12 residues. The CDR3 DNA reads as TGTGCCATCGGGTCTCTTAATCAGCCCCAGCATTTT. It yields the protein CAIGSLNQPQHF.

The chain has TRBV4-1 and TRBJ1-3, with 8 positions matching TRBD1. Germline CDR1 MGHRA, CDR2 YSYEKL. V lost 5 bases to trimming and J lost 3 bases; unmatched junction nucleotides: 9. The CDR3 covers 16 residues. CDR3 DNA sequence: TGCGCCAGCAGCGCCCGGACAGGGAGGAATGGAAACACCATATATTTT. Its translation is CASSARTGRNGNTIYF.

CDR3 DNA sequence: TGTGCCAGCAGCTCAGGGGGGACTAGGAAGGGCAACGTCCTGACTTTC. This translates into CASSSGGTRKGNVLTF. The chain combines TRBV7-2 with TRBJ2-6; possibly TRBD2 for D (8 bases). Trimming removed 4 bases at V and 9 bases at J, with 19 bases between. Germline-derived CDR1 and CDR2 are SGHTA and FQGNSA. The CDR3 length is 16 residues.

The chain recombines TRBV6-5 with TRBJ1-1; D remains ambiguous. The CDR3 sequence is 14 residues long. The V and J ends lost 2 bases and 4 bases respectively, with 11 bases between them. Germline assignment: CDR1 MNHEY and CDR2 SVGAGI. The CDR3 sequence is CASSYSQRGTEAFF. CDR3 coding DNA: TGTGCCAGCAGTTACAGCCAACGGGGCACTGAAGCTTTCTTT.

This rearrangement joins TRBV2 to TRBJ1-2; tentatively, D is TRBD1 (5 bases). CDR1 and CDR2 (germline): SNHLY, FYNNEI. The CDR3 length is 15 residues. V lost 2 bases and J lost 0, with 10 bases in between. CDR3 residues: CASSEMDIANYGYTF. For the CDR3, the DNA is TGTGCCAGCAGTGAAATGGACATAGCTAACTATGGCTACACCTTC.

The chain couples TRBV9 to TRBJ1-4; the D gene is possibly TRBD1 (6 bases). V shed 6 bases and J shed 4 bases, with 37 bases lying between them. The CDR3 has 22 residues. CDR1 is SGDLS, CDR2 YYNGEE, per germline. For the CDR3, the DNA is TGTGCCAGCACCTTGACTATAAGGGGACATAGGATGGGGACACACGGTAATGAAAAACTGTTTTTT. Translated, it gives CASTLTIRGHRMGTHGNEKLFF.

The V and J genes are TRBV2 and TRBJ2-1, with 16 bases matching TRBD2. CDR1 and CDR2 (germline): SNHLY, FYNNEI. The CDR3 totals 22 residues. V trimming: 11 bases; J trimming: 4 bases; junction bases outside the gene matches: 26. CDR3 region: CASQWGLAGGWVGPTDYNEQFF. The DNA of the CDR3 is TGTGCCTCACAGTGGGGACTAGCGGGAGGGTGGGTTGGCCCGACAGATTACAATGAGCAGTTCTTC.

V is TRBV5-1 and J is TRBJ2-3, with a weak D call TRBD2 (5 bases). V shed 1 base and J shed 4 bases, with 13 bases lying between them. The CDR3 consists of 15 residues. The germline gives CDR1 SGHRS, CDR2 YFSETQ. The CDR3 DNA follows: TGCGCCAGCAGCTTGAGGTCTGGAGGCGCAGATACGCAGTATTTT. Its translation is CASSLRSGGADTQYF. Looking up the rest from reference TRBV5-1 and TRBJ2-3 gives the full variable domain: KAGVTQTPRYLIKTRGQQVTLSCSPISGHRSVSWYQQTPGQGLQFLFEYFSETQRNKGNFPGRFSGRQFSNSRSEMNVSTLELGDSALYLCASSLRSGGADTQYFGPGTRLTVL.

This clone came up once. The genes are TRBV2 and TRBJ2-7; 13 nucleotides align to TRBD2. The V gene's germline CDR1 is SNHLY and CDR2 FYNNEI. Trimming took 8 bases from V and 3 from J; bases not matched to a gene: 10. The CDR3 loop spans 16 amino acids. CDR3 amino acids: CASEGPGLAGSYEQYF. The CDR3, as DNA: TGTGCCAGCGAAGGCCCGGGACTAGCGGGAAGCTACGAGCAGTACTTC.

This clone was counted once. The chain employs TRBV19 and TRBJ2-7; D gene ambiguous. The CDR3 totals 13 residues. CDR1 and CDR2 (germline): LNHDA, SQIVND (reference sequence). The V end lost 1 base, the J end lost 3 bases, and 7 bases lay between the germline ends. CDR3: CASSIGILYEQYF. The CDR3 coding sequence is TGTGCCAGTAGTATAGGGATCCTCTACGAGCAGTACTTC.

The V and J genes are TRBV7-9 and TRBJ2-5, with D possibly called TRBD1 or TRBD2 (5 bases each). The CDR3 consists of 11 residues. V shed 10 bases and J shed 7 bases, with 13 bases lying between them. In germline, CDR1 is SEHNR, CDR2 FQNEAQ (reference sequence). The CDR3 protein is CATLFGGTQYF. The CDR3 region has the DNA TGTGCCACCCTTTTTGGGGGGACCCAGTACTTC.

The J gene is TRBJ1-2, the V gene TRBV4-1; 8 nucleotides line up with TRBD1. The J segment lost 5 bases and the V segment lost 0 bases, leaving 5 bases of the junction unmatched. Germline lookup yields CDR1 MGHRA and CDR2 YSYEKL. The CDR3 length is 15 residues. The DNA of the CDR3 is TGCGCCAGCAGCCAAGATAGGACAGGGACTTATGGCTACACCTTC. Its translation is CASSQDRTGTYGYTF.

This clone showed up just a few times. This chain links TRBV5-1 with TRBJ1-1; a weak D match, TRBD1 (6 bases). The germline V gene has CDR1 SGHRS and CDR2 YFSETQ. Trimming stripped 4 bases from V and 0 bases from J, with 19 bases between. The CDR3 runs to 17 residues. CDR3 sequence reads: CASSPRGPQTLNTEAFF. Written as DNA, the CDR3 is TGCGCCAGCAGCCCCAGGGGACCCCAAACCTTGAACACTGAAGCTTTCTTT. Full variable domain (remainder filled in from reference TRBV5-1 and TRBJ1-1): KAGVTQTPRYLIKTRGQQVTLSCSPISGHRSVSWYQQTPGQGLQFLFEYFSETQRNKGNFPGRFSGRQFSNSRSEMNVSTLELGDSALYLCASSPRGPQTLNTEAFFGQGTRLTVV.

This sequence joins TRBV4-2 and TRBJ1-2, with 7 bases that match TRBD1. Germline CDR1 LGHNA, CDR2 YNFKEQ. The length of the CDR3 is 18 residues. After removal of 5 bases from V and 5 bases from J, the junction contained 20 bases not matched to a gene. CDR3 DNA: TGTGCCAGCAGCTCACAAAACATGGGACAGCCCCTGAGGTATGGCTACACCTTC. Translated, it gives CASSSQNMGQPLRYGYTF.

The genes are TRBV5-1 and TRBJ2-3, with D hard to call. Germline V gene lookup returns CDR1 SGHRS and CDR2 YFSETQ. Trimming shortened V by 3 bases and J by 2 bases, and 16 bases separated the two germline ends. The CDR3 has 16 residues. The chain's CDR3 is CASSSNTGRLTDTQYF. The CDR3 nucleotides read TGCGCCAGCAGCTCCAACACCGGACGGCTCACAGATACGCAGTATTTT.

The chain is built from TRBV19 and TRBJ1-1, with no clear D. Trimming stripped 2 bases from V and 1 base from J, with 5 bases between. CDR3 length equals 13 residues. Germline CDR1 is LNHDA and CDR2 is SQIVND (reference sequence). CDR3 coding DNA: TGTGCCAGTAGTATATGGGGGAACACTGAAGCTTTCTTT. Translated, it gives CASSIWGNTEAFF.

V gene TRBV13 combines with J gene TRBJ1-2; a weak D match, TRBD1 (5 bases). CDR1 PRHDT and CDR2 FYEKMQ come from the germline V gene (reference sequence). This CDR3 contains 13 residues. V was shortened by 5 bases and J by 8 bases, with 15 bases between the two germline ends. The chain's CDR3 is CASSRQKRGGYTF. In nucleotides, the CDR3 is TGTGCCAGCAGCCGCCAAAAGAGGGGCGGCTACACCTTC.

The CDR3 DNA is TGTGCCAGCAGTCCACGGGACTTTCCCCGCGGGCAGTTCTTC. It is translated as CASSPRDFPRGQFF. This chain uses TRBV7-2 with TRBJ2-1; D perhaps matches TRBD2 (6 bases). V lost 6 bases, J lost 12 bases, and 21 bases lay in between. Germline V lookup: CDR1 SGHTA, CDR2 FQGNSA. The CDR3 totals 14 residues.

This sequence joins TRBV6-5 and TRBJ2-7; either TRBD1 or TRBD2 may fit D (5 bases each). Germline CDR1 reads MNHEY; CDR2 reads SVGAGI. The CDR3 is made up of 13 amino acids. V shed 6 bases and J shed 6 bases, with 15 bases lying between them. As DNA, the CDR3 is TGTGCCAGCAGCATGGGACGTTTTGGCGAGCAGTACTTC. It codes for CASSMGRFGEQYF.

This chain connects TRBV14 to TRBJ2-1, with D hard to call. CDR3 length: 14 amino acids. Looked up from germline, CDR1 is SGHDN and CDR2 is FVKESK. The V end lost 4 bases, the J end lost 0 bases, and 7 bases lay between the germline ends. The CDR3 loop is CASSPRVSYNEQFF. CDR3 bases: TGTGCCAGCAGCCCCCGAGTCTCCTACAATGAGCAGTTCTTC.

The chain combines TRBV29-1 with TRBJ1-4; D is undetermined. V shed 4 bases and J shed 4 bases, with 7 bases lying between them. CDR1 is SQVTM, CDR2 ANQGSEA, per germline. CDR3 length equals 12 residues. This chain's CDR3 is CSVAPNNEKLFF. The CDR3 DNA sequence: TGCAGCGTTGCTCCCAATAATGAAAAACTGTTTTTT.